The T cell receptor beta chain described here comes from a study of T cells in Graves' hyperthyroidism and ophthalmopathy. Study background: Blood was drawn when the patient was first diagnosed and still untreated.

Participants, patients aged 18 to 65, had newly diagnosed hyperthyroidism with a duration under 2 months. Every diagnosis used clinical symptoms, serum thyroxine and TRAb, thyroid ultrasound and orbital computed tomography. Using RNA transcripts as the source, TCR beta CDR3 regions were amplified. HTBI primers drove first-round RT-PCR of the TCR CDR3. TCRdb reprocessed the multiplex PCR reads via MiXCR and lists one record per CDR3 protein. The sample consists of about 280,000 distinct CDR3 sequences, about 25% of them appearing once. The CDR3 extends over 14 amino acids. V lost 5 bases, J lost 1 base, and 11 bases lay in between. Germline CDR1 and CDR2: MNHEY and SVGEGT.

This rearrangement joins TRBV6-2 or TRBV6-3 to TRBJ1-1; TRBD1 might be the D (5 bases). The TCR comes from a man between 40 and 49 years old with Graves' hyperthyroidism that later progressed to Graves' ophthalmopathy. The sequenced sample was blood. The CDR3 sequence: CASSTMRGNTEAFF. CDR3 DNA: TGTGCCAGCAGTACTATGAGGGGGAACACTGAAGCTTTCTTT.